This is a list of T cell receptor beta chains from one sample in a study of cytomegalovirus exposure and HLA in healthy donors. Method: immunoSEQ multiplex PCR; TCRdb's copy keeps in-frame clones and lacks some. The data contain approximately 90,000 clones, around three quarters of them singletons. Sample: PBMCs. The receptors here all came from a male donor in good health and CMV-seronegative. The CDR3 runs from the conserved cysteine through the conserved F or W. D genes are given only for firm matches. Some rows have no size entry. The others give once, few or many, or a class for an expanded clone.

TRBV2	TRBJ1-1	NA	NA	TGTGCCAGCAGTGTTAGGGGTGAAGCTTTCTTT	CASSVRGEAFF
TRBV5-6	TRBJ1-6	NA	NA	TGTGCCAGCAGCTTGCAGGGAATCTCCTATAATTCACCCCTCCACTTT	CASSLQGISYNSPLHF
TRBV7-3	TRBJ1-1	NA	NA	TGTGCCAGCAGCTTCTCATTACAGGGAAACACTGAAGCTTTCTTT	CASSFSLQGNTEAFF
TRBV11-3	TRBJ2-1	TRBD1	NA	TGTGCCAGCAGCTTCCCGAGAGGGACAGCCATGCCAAATGAGCAGTTCTTC	CASSFPRGTAMPNEQFF
TRBV19	TRBJ1-1	TRBD1	NA	TGTGCCAGTAGCTGGACAGGGAAGAACACTGAAGCTTTCTTT	CASSWTGKNTEAFF
TRBV6-5	TRBJ1-3	NA	NA	TGTGCCAGCAGTTACTCCGACAGTCACTCTGGAAACACCATATATTTT	CASSYSDSHSGNTIYF
TRBV19	TRBJ1-5	TRBD1	NA	TGTGCCAGTAGAGGGACAGTTAATCAGCCCCAGCATTTT	CASRGTVNQPQHF
TRBV27	TRBJ2-1	TRBD2	NA	TGTGCCAGCAGTTTGTCGCTAGCGGGAGGGCCCCATGAGCAGTTCTTC	CASSLSLAGGPHEQFF
TRBV5-1	TRBJ2-7	NA	NA	TGCGCCAGCAGCTTGACAGGTGGTAGCTCCTACGAGCAGTACTTC	CASSLTGGSSYEQYF
TRBV19	TRBJ1-2	TRBD1	NA	TGTGCCAGTAGTATCAACCTGCTCATCGGACAGGAAGGCTATGGCTACACCTTC	CASSINLLIGQEGYGYTF
TRBV4-3	TRBJ2-1	NA	NA	TGCGCCAGCAGCCAACGTAGCGGAGCCAATGAGCAGTTCTTC	CASSQRSGANEQFF
TRBV27	TRBJ2-1	NA	NA	TGTGCCAGCAGTTTAAGGCGGGGTGTTTCCTACAATGAGCAGTTCTTC	CASSLRRGVSYNEQFF
TRBV15	TRBJ1-1	NA	NA	TGTGCCACCAGCAGACGCAGGGGCACTGAAGCTTTCTTT	CATSRRRGTEAFF
TRBV7-8	TRBJ2-3	TRBD1	NA	TGTGCCAGCAGCGTAGACAGGGGCACAGATACGCAGTATTTT	CASSVDRGTDTQYF
TRBV6-6	TRBJ2-3	NA	once	TGTGCCACCCTACTAGCCCCCGTGGGGACAGATACGCAGTATTTT	CATLLAPVGTDTQYF